This entry lists 6 T cell receptor beta chains sequenced from one sample in a study of cytomegalovirus exposure and HLA in healthy donors. The PCR contained 60 Vbeta and 13 Jbeta primers. The table came from immunoSEQ multiplex PCR; TCRdb's copy has only in-frame clones and leaves some out. The sample carries 150,000 to 200,000 clones, roughly 84% recorded once. The sequenced sample was PBMCs. The source of these receptors is a girl under three years old in good health and CMV-seronegative.

This chain links TRBV7-9 with TRBJ1-5, with D tentatively TRBD1 (5 bases). From germline, CDR1 is SEHNR and CDR2 FQNEAQ (reference sequence). Trimming cost V 3 bases and J 6 bases, with 9 bases left between them. The CDR3 runs 13 residues. The CDR3 reads CASSLAGPQPQHF. The CDR3 region has the DNA TGTGCCAGCAGCTTGGCGGGACCTCAGCCCCAGCATTTT.

This clone was picked up one time. The chain employs TRBV5-1 and TRBJ2-6; D is ambiguous. Germline CDR1 reads SGHRS; CDR2 reads YFSETQ. Trimming took 6 bases from V and 0 from J, leaving 7 bases between them. The CDR3 totals 14 residues. CDR3 in amino acids: CASMVSSGANVLTF. The CDR3 bases are TGCGCCAGCATGGTTAGCTCTGGGGCCAACGTCCTGACTTTC.

This clone was found once. J is TRBJ2-5 and V is TRBV9; 10 bases match TRBD2. The germline V gene has CDR1 SGDLS and CDR2 YYNGEE. J was trimmed by 10 bases and V by 4 bases; bases with no gene match: 16. The CDR3 is made up of 16 amino acids. CDR3 residues: CASSPTALGTSARQYF. In DNA, the CDR3 is TGTGCCAGCAGCCCGACCGCTTTGGGGACTAGCGCCCGCCAGTACTTC.

This clone appeared once. The CDR3 is CASSFQGYEQYF. The CDR3 coding sequence is TGTGCCAGCAGTTTCCAGGGCTACGAGCAGTACTTC. The V and J genes are TRBV2 and TRBJ2-7; possibly TRBD1 for D (5 bases). V was cut by 5 bases and J by 3 bases, with 8 bases left in between. Germline V CDR1 and CDR2: SNHLY, FYNNEI. The CDR3 has 12 amino acids.

The gene calls are TRBV6-5 and TRBJ1-2, with D possibly being TRBD1 (5 bases). Germline lookup yields CDR1 MNHEY and CDR2 SVGAGI. The V and J ends lost 5 bases and 4 bases respectively, with 14 bases between them. This CDR3 contains 14 residues. The CDR3 spells CASSKNRLGYGYTF. CDR3 coding DNA: TGTGCCAGCAGTAAAAACAGGCTAGGCTATGGCTACACCTTC.

In its sample, this clone was seen a few times. The chain's CDR3 is CASSTQGGATNEKLFF. The CDR3, as DNA: TGTGCCAGTAGTACACAGGGCGGTGCAACTAATGAAAAACTGTTTTTT. V gene TRBV19 combines with J gene TRBJ1-4; D possibly corresponds to TRBD1 (6 bases). Trimming stripped 4 bases from V and 0 bases from J, with 12 bases between. Germline CDR1 is LNHDA and CDR2 is SQIVND (reference sequence). This CDR3 spans 16 amino acids. The complete variable domain, with remaining parts taken from reference TRBV19 and TRBJ1-4, reads DGGITQSPKYLFRKEGQNVTLSCEQNLNHDAMYWYRQDPGQGLRLIYYSQIVNDFQKGDIAEGYSVSREKKESFPLTVTSAQKNPTAFYLCASSTQGGATNEKLFFGSGTQLSVL.